These 9 T cell receptor beta chains were sequenced from one sample in a study of T cell responses to AZD1222 COVID-19 vaccine. Using immunoSEQ multiplex PCR, the repertoire was profiled, and TCRdb retains in-frame clones only, with some absent. This repertoire shows approximately 130,000 clones, 84% found once; its top ten account for approximately 26%. The starting material was peripheral blood, obtained 28 days after the second AZD1222 dose. All receptors derive from an adult who received the AZD1222 COVID-19 vaccine.

This clone was seen more than once but under ten times. CDR3 residues: CASSEVVGGRTEAFF. The CDR3 nucleotides read TGTGCCAGCAGTGAAGTGGTAGGAGGGCGGACTGAAGCTTTCTTT. The gene calls are TRBV6-1 and TRBJ1-1; D unclear. Germline values: CDR1 MNHNS, CDR2 SASEGT. CDR3 length: 15 amino acids. Trimming removed 1 base at V and 5 bases at J, with 14 bases between.

V is TRBV9 and J is TRBJ2-7, with 7 bases identical to TRBD1. Germline V gene data show CDR1 as SGDLS and CDR2 as YYNGEE. CDR3 length: 13 residues. V lost 3 bases and J lost 6; bases outside the gene matches: 6. The CDR3 nucleotides read TGTGCCAGCAGCGCCCACCCAGGGGGCGAGCAGTACTTC. The encoded protein is CASSAHPGGEQYF.

The chain combines TRBV30 with TRBJ1-2, with a tentative D call TRBD1 (5 bases). Germline V gene data show CDR1 as GTSNPN and CDR2 as SVGIG (reference sequence). This CDR3 has 12 residues. V was pared by 5 bases and J by 1 base, with 8 bases between. The CDR3 protein is CAWAGSNYGYTF. The CDR3 DNA reads as TGTGCCTGGGCAGGGAGTAACTATGGCTACACCTTC. Together with reference TRBV30 and TRBJ1-2, the CDR3 gives the full variable domain: SQTIHQWPATLVQPVGSPLSLECTVEGTSNPNLYWYRQAAGRGLQLLFYSVGIGQISSEVPQNLSASRPQDRQFILSSKKLLLSDSGFYLCAWAGSNYGYTFGSGTRLTVV.

This chain joins TRBV5-6 and TRBJ1-1; D unclear. CDR3 length equals 16 residues. Between the trimmed V and J ends, which lost 0 bases and 3 bases, there was a span of 15 bases. Germline lookup yields CDR1 SGHDT and CDR2 YYEEEE. CDR3 in amino acids: CASSLVRLGKDTEAFF. In nucleotides, the CDR3 is TGTGCCAGCAGCTTGGTTCGTCTTGGGAAGGACACTGAAGCTTTCTTT.

The chain employs TRBV11-2 and TRBJ1-5; no definite D call. This CDR3 region has 14 residues. Trimming removed 1 base from V and 5 bases from J, with 9 bases in between. Germline CDR1 SGHAT, CDR2 FQNNGV. Written as DNA, the CDR3 is TGTGCCAGCAGCTTAGTAGTAGGGTATCAGCCCCAGCATTTT. Encoded protein: CASSLVVGYQPQHF.

The chain couples TRBV7-9 to TRBJ2-7; TRBD1 might be the D (5 bases). CDR3 length equals 12 residues. V was trimmed by 6 bases and J by 7 bases, leaving 13 bases between them. Germline V lookup: CDR1 SEHNR, CDR2 FQNEAQ (reference sequence). CDR3 protein: CASRQDSPEQYF. The CDR3, as DNA: TGTGCCAGCAGACAAGACAGCCCTGAGCAGTACTTC. Combining the CDR3 with reference TRBV7-9 and TRBJ2-7 gives the whole variable domain DTGVSQNPRHKITKRGQNVTFRCDPISEHNRLYWYRQTLGQGPEFLTYFQNEAQLEKSRLLSDRFSAERPKGSFSTLEIQRTEQGDSAMYLCASRQDSPEQYFGPGTRLTVT.

The chain joins TRBV20-1 to TRBJ2-3; 8 bases are a match to TRBD2. The germline V gene has CDR1 DFQATT and CDR2 SNEGSKA (reference sequence). The CDR3 is 19 residues long. V shed 3 bases and J 0 bases; nucleotides not matched to a gene: 17. The CDR3 region has the DNA TGCAGTGCTAGTCCCGTTGAAGCGGGGGTCTCTGGAAGCACAGATACGCAGTATTTT. It translates to CSASPVEAGVSGSTDTQYF.

V gene TRBV25-1 combines with J gene TRBJ1-1; TRBD1 is a possible D gene (5 bases). CDR1 is MGHDK and CDR2 is SYGVNS in the germline V gene. There are 15 residues in the CDR3. V was pared by 6 bases and J by 0 bases, with 14 bases between. DNA for the CDR3: TGTGCCAGCAGGACACCCGGGGCCGTGAACACTGAAGCTTTCTTT. This gives the protein CASRTPGAVNTEAFF.

This clone appeared a few times. A read error may account for a junction end that differs from germline. The CDR3, as DNA: TGTGCCAGTAGTTGGTTCCAGGAAGCTTTCTTT. As protein: CASSWFQEAFF. V usage is TRBV6-2 or TRBV6-3 and J usage is TRBJ1-1; D remains ambiguous. The CDR3 runs 11 residues. Germline values: CDR1 MNHEY, CDR2 SVGEGT.